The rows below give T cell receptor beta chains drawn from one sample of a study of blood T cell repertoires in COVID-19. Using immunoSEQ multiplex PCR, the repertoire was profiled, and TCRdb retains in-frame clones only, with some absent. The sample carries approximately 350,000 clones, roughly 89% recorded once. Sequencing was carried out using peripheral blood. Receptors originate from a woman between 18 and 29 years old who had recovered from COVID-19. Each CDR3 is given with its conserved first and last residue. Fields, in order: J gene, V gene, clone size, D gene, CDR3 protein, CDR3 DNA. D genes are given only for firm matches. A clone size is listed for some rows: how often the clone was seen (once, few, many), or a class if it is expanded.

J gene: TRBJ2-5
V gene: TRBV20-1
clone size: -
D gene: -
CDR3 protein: CSAGGRETQYF
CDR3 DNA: TGCAGTGCTGGGGGGAGGGAGACCCAGTACTTC

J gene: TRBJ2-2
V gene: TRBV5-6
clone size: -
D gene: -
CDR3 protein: CASSFKGTGELFF
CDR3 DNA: TGTGCCAGCAGCTTTAAGGGGACCGGGGAGCTGTTTTTT

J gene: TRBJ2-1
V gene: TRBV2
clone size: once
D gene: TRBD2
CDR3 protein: CASSYAASGRAVDEQFF
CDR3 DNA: TGTGCCAGCAGTTACGCGGCTAGCGGGAGGGCCGTGGATGAGCAGTTCTTC

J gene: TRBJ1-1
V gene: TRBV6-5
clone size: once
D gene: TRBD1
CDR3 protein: CASCYPGQGNTEAFF
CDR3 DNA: TGTGCCAGCTGTTACCCCGGACAGGGAAACACTGAAGCTTTCTTT

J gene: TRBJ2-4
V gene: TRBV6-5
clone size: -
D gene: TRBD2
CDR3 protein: CASSYSRLAGGNIQYF
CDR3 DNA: TGTGCCAGCAGTTACTCCCGGCTAGCGGGAGGGAACATTCAGTACTTC

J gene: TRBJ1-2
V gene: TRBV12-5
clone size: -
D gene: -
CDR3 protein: CASGLAGDGYTF
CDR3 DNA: TGTGCTAGTGGTTTAGCCGGGGATGGCTACACCTTC

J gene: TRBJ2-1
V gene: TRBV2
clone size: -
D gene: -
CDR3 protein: CASRDTRLDHSGDNEQFF
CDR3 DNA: TGTGCCAGCCGGGACACTCGCCTTGACCATTCCGGGGACAATGAGCAGTTCTTC

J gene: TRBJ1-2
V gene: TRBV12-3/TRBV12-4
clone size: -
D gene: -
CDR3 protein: CASSRDRSYGYTF
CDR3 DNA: TGTGCCAGCAGTCGAGACAGGTCTTATGGCTACACCTTC

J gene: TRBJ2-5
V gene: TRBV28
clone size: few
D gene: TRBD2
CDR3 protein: CASSLDLVAGGSQTQYF
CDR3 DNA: TGTGCCAGCAGTTTAGACCTAGTAGCGGGAGGGAGCCAGACCCAGTACTTC

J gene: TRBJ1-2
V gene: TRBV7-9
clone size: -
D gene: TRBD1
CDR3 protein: CASSSGTGTGGYTF
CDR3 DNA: TGTGCCAGCAGCTCCGGGACAGGAACGGGGGGCTACACCTTC

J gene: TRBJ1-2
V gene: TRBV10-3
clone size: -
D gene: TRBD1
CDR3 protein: CAISEDRGSGYTF
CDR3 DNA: TGTGCCATCAGTGAGGACAGGGGGAGTGGCTACACCTTC

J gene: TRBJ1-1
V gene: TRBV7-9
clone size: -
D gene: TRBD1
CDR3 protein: CASTHRDRAEAFF
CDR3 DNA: TGTGCCAGCACCCACCGGGACAGGGCTGAAGCTTTCTTT

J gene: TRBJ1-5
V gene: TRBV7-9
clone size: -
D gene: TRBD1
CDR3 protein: CASSRGGWEEPQHF
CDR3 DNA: TGTGCCAGCAGCCGAGGGGGCTGGGAAGAGCCCCAGCATTTT

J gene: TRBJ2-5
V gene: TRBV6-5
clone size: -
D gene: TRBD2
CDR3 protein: CASSYSLAGGIETQYF
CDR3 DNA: TGTGCCAGCAGTTACTCCCTAGCGGGAGGTATCGAGACCCAGTACTTC

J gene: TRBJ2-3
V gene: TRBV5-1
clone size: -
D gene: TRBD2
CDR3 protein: CASSGTSSYSTDTQYF
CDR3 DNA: TGCGCCAGCAGCGGGACTAGTTCCTATAGCACAGATACGCAGTATTTT

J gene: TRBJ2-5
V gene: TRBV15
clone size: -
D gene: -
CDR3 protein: CATSRGAGYQETQYF
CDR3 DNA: TGTGCCACCAGCAGAGGGGCGGGATACCAAGAGACCCAGTACTTC

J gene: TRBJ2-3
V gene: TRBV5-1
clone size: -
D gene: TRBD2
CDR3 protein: CASSLEIAGAADTQYF
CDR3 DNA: TGCGCCAGCAGCTTGGAGATAGCGGGAGCAGCAGATACGCAGTATTTT

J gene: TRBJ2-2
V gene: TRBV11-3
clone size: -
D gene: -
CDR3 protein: CASSHPGTENTGELFF
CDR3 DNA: TGTGCCAGCAGCCACCCCGGGACTGAGAACACCGGGGAGCTGTTTTTT

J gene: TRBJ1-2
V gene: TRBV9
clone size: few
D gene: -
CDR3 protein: CASSSEALLGYGYTF
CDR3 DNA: TGTGCCAGCAGCTCCGAGGCCCTTTTGGGCTATGGCTACACCTTC

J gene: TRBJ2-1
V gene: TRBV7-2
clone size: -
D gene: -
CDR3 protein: CASSLVEDSRQFF
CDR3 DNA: TGTGCCAGCAGCTTAGTGGAGGACTCGAGGCAGTTCTTC

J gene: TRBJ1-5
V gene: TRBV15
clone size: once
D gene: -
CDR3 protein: CATSRYRQGIEPQHF
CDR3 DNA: TGTGCCACCAGCAGATATAGGCAGGGGATAGAGCCCCAGCATTTT

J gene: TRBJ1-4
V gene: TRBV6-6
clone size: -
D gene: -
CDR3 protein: CASGGGPATNEKLFF
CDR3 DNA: TGTGCCAGCGGGGGGGGACCTGCAACTAATGAAAAACTGTTTTTT

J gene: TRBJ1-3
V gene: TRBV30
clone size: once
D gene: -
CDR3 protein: CAWSVGGTGNTIYF
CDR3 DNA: TGTGCCTGGAGTGTTGGGGGGACTGGAAACACCATATATTTT

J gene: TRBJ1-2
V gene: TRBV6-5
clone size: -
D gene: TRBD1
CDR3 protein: CASRATGGYGYTF
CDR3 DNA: TGTGCCAGCAGAGCGACAGGGGGCTATGGCTACACCTTC

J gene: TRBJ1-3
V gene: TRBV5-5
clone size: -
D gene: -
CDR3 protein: CASSLWRVPFAGNTIYF
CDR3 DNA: TGTGCCAGCAGCTTGTGGCGGGTCCCCTTCGCTGGAAACACCATATATTTT

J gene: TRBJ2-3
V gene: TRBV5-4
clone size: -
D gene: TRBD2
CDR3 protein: CASSYGLAGGPGRDTQYF
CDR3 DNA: TGTGCCAGCAGCTACGGACTAGCGGGAGGGCCTGGGAGAGATACGCAGTATTTT

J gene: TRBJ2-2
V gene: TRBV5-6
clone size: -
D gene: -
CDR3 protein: CASSRWPERDGELFF
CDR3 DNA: TGTGCCAGCAGCCGTTGGCCCGAGAGGGACGGGGAGCTGTTTTTT

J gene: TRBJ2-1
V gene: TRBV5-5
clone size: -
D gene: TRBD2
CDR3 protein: CASSPSGLSYNEQFF
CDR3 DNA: TGTGCCAGCAGCCCATCGGGACTATCCTACAATGAGCAGTTCTTC

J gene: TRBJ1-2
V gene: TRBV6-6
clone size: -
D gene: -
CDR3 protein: CASSYGQNYGYTF
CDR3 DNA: TGTGCCAGCAGTTACGGACAGAACTATGGCTACACCTTC

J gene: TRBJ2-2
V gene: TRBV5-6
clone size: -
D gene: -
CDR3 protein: CASSLRVAIGTGELFF
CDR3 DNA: TGTGCCAGCAGCTTGAGGGTAGCGATCGGCACCGGGGAGCTGTTTTTT

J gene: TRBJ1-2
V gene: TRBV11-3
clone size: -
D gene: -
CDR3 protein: CASSLDRDYGYTF
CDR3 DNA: TGTGCCAGCAGCTTAGACAGGGACTATGGCTACACCTTC

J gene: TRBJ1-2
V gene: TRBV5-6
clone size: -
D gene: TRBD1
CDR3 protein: CASSSPGRGLFYGYTF
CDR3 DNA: TGTGCCAGCAGCTCCCCAGGCAGGGGGCTTTTCTATGGCTACACCTTC

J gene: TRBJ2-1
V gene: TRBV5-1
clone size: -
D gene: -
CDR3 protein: CASRISGARDEQFF
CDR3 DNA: TGCGCCAGCAGGATTTCCGGAGCTCGGGATGAGCAGTTCTTC

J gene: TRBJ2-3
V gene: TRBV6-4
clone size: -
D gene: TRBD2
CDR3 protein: CASRDTSGTDTQYF
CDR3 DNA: TGTGCCAGCAGGGATACTAGCGGCACAGATACGCAGTATTTT

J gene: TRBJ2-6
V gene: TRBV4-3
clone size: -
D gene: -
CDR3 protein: CASSQDFPGSGANVLTF
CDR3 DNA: TGCGCCAGCAGCCAAGATTTTCCAGGGTCTGGGGCCAACGTCCTGACTTTC

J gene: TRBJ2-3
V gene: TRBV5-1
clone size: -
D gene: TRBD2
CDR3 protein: CASSLATSVFMDTQYF
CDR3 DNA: TGCGCCAGCAGCTTGGCCACTAGCGTCTTCATGGATACGCAGTATTTT

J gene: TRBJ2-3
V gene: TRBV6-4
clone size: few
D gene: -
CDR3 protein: CASSEGTGVLYF
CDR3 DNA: TGTGCCAGCAGTGAGGGAACGGGAGTCCTGTATTTT